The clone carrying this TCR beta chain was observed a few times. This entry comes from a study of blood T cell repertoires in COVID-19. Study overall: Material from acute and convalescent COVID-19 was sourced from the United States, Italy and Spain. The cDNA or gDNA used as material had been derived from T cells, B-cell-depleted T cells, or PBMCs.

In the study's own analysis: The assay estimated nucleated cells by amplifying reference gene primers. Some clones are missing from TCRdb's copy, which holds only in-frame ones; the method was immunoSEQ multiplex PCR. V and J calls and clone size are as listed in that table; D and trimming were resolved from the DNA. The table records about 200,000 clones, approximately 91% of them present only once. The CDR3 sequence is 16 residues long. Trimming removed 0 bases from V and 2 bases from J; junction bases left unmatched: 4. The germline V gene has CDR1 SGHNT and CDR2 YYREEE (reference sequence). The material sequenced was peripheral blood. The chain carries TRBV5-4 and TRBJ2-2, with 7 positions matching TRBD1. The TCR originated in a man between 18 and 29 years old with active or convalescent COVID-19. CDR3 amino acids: CASSLGGTANTGELFF. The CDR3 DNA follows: TGTGCCAGCAGCTTGGGAGGGACAGCCAACACCGGGGAGCTGTTTTTT.